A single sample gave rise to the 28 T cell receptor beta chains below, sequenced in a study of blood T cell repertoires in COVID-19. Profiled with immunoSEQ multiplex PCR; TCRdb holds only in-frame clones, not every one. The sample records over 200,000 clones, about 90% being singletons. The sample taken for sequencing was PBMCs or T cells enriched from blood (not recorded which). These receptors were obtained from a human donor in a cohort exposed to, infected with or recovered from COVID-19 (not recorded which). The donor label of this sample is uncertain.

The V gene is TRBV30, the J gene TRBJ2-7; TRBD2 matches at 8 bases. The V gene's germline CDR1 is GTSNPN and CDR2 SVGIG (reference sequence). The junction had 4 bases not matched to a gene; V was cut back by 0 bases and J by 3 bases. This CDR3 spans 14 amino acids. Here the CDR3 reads CAWSVVAGFYEQYF. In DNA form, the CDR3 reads TGTGCCTGGAGTGTGGTAGCGGGGTTCTACGAGCAGTACTTC.

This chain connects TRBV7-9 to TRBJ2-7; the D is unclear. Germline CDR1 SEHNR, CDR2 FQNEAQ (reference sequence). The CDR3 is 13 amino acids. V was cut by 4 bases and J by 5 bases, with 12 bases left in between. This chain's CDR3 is CASSSPTRHEQYF. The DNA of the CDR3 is TGTGCCAGCAGCTCCCCAACTCGCCACGAGCAGTACTTC. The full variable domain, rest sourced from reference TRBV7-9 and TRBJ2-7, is DTGVSQNPRHKITKRGQNVTFRCDPISEHNRLYWYRQTLGQGPEFLTYFQNEAQLEKSRLLSDRFSAERPKGSFSTLEIQRTEQGDSAMYLCASSSPTRHEQYFGPGTRLTVT.

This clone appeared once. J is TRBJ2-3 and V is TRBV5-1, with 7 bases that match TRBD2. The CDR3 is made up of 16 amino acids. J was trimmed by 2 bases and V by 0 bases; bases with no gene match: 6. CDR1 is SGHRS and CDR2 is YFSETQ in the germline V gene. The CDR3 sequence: CASSLGVAGVTDTQYF. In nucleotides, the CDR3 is TGCGCCAGCAGCTTGGGGGTTGCGGGGGTCACAGATACGCAGTATTTT. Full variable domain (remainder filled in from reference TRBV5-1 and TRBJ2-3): KAGVTQTPRYLIKTRGQQVTLSCSPISGHRSVSWYQQTPGQGLQFLFEYFSETQRNKGNFPGRFSGRQFSNSRSEMNVSTLELGDSALYLCASSLGVAGVTDTQYFGPGTRLTVL.

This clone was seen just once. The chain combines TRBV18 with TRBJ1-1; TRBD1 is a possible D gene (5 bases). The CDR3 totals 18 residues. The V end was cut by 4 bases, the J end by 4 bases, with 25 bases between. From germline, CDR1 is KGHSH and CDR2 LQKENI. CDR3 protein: CASSLTGGRGGIGTEAFF. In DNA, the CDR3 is TGTGCCAGCTCACTAACGGGTGGAAGGGGCGGTATAGGCACTGAAGCTTTCTTT. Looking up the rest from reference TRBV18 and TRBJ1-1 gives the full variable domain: NAGVMQNPRHLVRRRGQEARLRCSPMKGHSHVYWYRQLPEEGLKFMVYLQKENIIDESGMPKERFSAEFPKEGPSILRIQQVVRGDSAAYFCASSLTGGRGGIGTEAFFGQGTRLTVV.

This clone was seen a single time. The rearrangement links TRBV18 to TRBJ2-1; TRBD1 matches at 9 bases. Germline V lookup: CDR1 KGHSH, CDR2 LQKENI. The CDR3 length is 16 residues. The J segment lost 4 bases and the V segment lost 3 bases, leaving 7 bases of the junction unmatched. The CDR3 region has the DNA TGTGCCAGCTCACCCGGACAGGGGCGAGCTTACAATGAGCAGTTCTTC. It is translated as CASSPGQGRAYNEQFF.

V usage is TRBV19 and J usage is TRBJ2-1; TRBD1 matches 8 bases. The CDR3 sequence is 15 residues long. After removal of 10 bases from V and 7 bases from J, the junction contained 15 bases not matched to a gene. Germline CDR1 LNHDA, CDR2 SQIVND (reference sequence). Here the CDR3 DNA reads TGTGCCACCGCTCCCCGGACAGGGTTGATAAATGAGCAGTTCTTC. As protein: CATAPRTGLINEQFF.

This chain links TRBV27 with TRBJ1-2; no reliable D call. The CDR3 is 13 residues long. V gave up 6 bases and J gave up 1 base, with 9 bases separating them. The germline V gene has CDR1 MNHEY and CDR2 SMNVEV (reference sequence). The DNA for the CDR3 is TGTGCCAGCAGCCCTATTCTTAACTATGGCTACACCTTC. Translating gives CASSPILNYGYTF.

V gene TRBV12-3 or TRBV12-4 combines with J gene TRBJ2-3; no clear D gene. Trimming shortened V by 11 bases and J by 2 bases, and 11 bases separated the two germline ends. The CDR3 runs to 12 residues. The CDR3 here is CASGGSTDTQYF. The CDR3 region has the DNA TGTGCCTCAGGTGGGTCCACAGATACGCAGTATTTT.

In DNA form, the CDR3 reads TGTGCCAGCAGCTTGGCCCAGGGGCCCACAGATACGCAGTATTTT. Its protein is CASSLAQGPTDTQYF. The V call is TRBV7-9, the J call TRBJ2-3; maybe TRBD1 (6 bases). The germline gives CDR1 SEHNR, CDR2 FQNEAQ (reference sequence). V lost 3 bases to trimming and J lost 2 bases, with 12 bases between them. This CDR3 spans 15 amino acids.

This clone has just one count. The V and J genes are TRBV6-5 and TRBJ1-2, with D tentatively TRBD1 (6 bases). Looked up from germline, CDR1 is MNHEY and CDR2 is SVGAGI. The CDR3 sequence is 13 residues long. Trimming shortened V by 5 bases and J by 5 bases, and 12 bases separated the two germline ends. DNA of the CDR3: TGTGCCAGCAGTACAGCAGGGGTATATGGCTACACCTTC. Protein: CASSTAGVYGYTF.

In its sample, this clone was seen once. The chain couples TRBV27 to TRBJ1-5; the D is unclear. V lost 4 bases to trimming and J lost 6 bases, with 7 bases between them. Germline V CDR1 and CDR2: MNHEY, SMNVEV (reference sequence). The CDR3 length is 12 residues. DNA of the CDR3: TGTGCCAGCAGTTCAGGTATTCAGCCCCAGCATTTT. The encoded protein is CASSSGIQPQHF.

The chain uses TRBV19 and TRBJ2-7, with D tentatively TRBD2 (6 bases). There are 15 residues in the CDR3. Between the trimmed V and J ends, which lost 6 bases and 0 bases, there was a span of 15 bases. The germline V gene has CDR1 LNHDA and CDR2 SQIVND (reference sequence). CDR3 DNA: TGTGCCAGTAGGTGTTGCGGGGTCTCCTCCTACGAGCAGTACTTC. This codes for CASRCCGVSSYEQYF.

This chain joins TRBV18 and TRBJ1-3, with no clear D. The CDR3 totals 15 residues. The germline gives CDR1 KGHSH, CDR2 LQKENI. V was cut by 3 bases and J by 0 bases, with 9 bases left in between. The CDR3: CASSPTRGSGNTIYF. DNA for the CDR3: TGTGCCAGCTCACCGACCCGGGGCTCTGGAAACACCATATATTTT.

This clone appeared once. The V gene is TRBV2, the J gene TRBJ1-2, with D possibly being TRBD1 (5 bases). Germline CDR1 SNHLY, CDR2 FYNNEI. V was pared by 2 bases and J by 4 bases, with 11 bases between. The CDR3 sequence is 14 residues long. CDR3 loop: CASSEPRGTYGYTF. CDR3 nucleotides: TGTGCCAGCAGTGAACCCCGGGGGACCTATGGCTACACCTTC.

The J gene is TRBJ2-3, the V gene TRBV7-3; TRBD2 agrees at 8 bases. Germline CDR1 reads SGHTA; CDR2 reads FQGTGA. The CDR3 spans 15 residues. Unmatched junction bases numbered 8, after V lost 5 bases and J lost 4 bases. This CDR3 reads CASSPRTSPSDTQYF. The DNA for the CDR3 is TGTGCCAGCAGCCCGAGGACTAGCCCCTCAGATACGCAGTATTTT.

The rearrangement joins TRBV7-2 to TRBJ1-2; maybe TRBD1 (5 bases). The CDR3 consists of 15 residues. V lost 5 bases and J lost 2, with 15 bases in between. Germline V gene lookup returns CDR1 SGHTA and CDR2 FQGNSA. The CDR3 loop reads CASSIRVGANYGYTF. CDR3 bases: TGTGCCAGCAGCATTCGAGTAGGGGCCAACTATGGCTACACCTTC.

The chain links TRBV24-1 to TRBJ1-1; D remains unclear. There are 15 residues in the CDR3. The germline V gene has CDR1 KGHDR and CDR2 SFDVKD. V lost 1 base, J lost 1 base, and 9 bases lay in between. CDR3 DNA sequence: TGTGCCACCAGTGATTTCGAGCGAAAGAACACTGAAGCTTTCTTT. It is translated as CATSDFERKNTEAFF.

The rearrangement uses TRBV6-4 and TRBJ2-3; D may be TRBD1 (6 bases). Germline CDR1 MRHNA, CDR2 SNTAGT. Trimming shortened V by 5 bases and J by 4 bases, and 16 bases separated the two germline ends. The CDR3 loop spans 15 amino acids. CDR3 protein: CASSSDSAGADTQYF. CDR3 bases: TGTGCCAGCAGTTCCGATAGTGCAGGGGCAGATACGCAGTATTTT.

In DNA, the CDR3 is TGTGCCTGGAGGGTAAACAGGGGGCGGGACGAGCAGTACTTC. Translated, it gives CAWRVNRGRDEQYF. The chain is built from TRBV30 and TRBJ2-7; 9 bases are shared with TRBD1. J lost 5 bases, V lost 3 bases, and 8 bases had no gene match. The CDR3 length is 14 residues. Germline V CDR1 and CDR2: GTSNPN, SVGIG (reference sequence).

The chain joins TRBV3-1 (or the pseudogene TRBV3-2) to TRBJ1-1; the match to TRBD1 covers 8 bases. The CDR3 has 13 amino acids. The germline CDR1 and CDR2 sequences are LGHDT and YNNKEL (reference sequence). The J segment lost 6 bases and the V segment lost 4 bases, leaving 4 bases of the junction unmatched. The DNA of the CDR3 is TGTGCCAGCAGCCGCGACAGGGGCGCTGAAGCTTTCTTT. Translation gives CASSRDRGAEAFF.

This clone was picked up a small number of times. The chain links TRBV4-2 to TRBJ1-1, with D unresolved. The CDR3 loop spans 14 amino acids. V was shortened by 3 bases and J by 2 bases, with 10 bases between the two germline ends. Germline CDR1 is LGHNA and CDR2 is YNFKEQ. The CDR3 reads CASSQGRENTEAFF. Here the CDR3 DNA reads TGTGCCAGCAGCCAGGGGAGGGAAAACACTGAAGCTTTCTTT.

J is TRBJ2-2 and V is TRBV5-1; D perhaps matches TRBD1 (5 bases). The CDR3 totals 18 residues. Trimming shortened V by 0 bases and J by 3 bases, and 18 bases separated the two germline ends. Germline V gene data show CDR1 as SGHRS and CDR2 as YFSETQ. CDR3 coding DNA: TGCGCCAGCAGCTTGGTACTCAGGGCTAATTTGGACACCGGGGAGCTGTTTTTT. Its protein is CASSLVLRANLDTGELFF.

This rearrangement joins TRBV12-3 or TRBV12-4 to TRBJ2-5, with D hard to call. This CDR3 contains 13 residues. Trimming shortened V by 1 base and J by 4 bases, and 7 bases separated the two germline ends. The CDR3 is CASSLGGVETQYF. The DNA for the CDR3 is TGTGCCAGCAGTTTAGGTGGAGTAGAGACCCAGTACTTC.

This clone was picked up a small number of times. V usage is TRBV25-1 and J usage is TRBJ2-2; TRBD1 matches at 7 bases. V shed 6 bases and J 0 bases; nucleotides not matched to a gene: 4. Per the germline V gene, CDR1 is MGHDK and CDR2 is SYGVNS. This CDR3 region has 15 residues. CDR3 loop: CASRVTGSNTGELFF. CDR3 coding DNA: TGTGCCAGCAGGGTGACAGGGTCGAACACCGGGGAGCTGTTTTTT.

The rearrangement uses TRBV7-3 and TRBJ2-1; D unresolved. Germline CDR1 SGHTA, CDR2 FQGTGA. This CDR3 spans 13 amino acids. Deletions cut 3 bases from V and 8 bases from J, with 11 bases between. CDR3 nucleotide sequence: TGTGCCAGCAGCTTGAATGCTGAGGATGAGCAGTTCTTC. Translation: CASSLNAEDEQFF.

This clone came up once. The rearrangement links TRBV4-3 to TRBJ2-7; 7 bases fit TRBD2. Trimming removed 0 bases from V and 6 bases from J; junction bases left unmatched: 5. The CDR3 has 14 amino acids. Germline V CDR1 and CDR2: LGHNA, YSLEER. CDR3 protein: CASSQEGGIGEQYF. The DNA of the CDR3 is TGCGCCAGCAGCCAAGAGGGGGGGATCGGCGAGCAGTACTTC.

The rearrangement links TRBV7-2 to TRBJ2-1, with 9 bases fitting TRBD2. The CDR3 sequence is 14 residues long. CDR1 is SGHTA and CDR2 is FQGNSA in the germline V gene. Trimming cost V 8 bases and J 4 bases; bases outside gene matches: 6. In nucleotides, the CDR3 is TGTGCCAGCCGCGGGGGGGCAGTTTACAATGAGCAGTTCTTC. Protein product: CASRGGAVYNEQFF.

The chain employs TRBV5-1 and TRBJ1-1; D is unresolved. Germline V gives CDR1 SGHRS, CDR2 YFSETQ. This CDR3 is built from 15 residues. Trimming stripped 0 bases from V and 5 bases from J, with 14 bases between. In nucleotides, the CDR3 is TGCGCCAGCAGCTTGGCTCGGGGAATGGAAACTGAAGCTTTCTTT. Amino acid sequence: CASSLARGMETEAFF. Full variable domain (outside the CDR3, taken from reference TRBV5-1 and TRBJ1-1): KAGVTQTPRYLIKTRGQQVTLSCSPISGHRSVSWYQQTPGQGLQFLFEYFSETQRNKGNFPGRFSGRQFSNSRSEMNVSTLELGDSALYLCASSLARGMETEAFFGQGTRLTVV.